A single sample gave rise to the 10 T cell receptor beta chains below, sequenced in a study of shared clonotypes between healthy human individuals. The method was immunoSEQ multiplex PCR; TCRdb's version includes in-frame clones alone and lacks a portion of them. The repertoire consists of 500,000 to 700,000 clones, with approximately 95% occurring once and the leading ten covering 0.11%. CD45RO-negative cells were positively selected for CCR7, leaving out terminally differentiated effector memory CD45RA+ cells. What was sequenced was naive CD8+ T cells sorted from blood. Receptors were obtained from a woman aged 25-40 years in good health.

The rearrangement joins TRBV19 to TRBJ2-2; D unclear. Germline CDR1 LNHDA, CDR2 SQIVND (reference sequence). This CDR3 comprises 15 residues. Deletions cut 5 bases from V and 2 bases from J, with 12 bases between. This CDR3 reads CASSLRGLNTGELFF. The CDR3 DNA follows: TGTGCCAGTAGTTTGAGAGGCCTAAACACCGGGGAGCTGTTTTTT. The complete variable domain, with remaining parts taken from reference TRBV19 and TRBJ2-2, reads DGGITQSPKYLFRKEGQNVTLSCEQNLNHDAMYWYRQDPGQGLRLIYYSQIVNDFQKGDIAEGYSVSREKKESFPLTVTSAQKNPTAFYLCASSLRGLNTGELFFGEGSRLTVL.

The CDR3 DNA reads as TGCGCCAGCAGCTTGGCCCAAGGTTACGAGCAGTACTTC. It yields the protein CASSLAQGYEQYF. The rearrangement links TRBV5-1 to TRBJ2-5; no clear D. The assigned J gene may be wrong: the sequence end matches TRBJ2-7 better. The CDR3 extends over 13 amino acids. The germline V gene encodes CDR1 SGHRS and CDR2 YFSETQ.

The V and J genes are TRBV19 and TRBJ2-3, with TRBD2 identical over 9 bases. The CDR3 is 15 amino acids. The V gene's germline CDR1 is LNHDA and CDR2 SQIVND (reference sequence). J was trimmed by 9 bases and V by 1 base; bases with no gene match: 8. Written as DNA, the CDR3 is TGTGCCAGTAGTATAGGTATTAGCGGGAGTCTAACGCAGTATTTT. It is translated as CASSIGISGSLTQYF.

In its sample, this clone was seen once. This chain links TRBV5-4 with TRBJ1-1, with D unresolved. In germline, CDR1 is SGHNT, CDR2 YYREEE (reference sequence). There are 11 residues in the CDR3. The V end lost 5 bases, the J end lost 5 bases, and 7 bases lay between the germline ends. CDR3 coding DNA: TGTGCCAGCAGTGCGGGAACTGAAGCTTTCTTT. Protein sequence: CASSAGTEAFF.

This clone was observed once. The chain joins TRBV10-2 to TRBJ1-5, with D possibly being TRBD1 (5 bases). CDR3 length: 15 amino acids. V was shortened by 6 bases and J by 6 bases, with 18 bases between the two germline ends. CDR1 WSHSY and CDR2 SAAADI come from the germline V gene. CDR3 in DNA: TGCGCCAGCAGCCCTAGGGGAGGTCGAACTCAGCCCCAGCATTTT. It yields the protein CASSPRGGRTQPQHF.

V and J are TRBV6-6 and TRBJ1-5; D is possibly TRBD1 (5 bases). V lost 5 bases and J lost 1, with 12 bases in between. CDR1 and CDR2 (germline): MNHNY, SVGAGI (reference sequence). The CDR3 contains 15 residues. CDR3 protein: CASSNTGLSNQPQHF. DNA of the CDR3: TGTGCCAGCAGTAATACAGGTTTGAGCAATCAGCCCCAGCATTTT.

The V gene is TRBV27, the J gene TRBJ1-5; D unclear. V was trimmed by 6 bases and J by 1 base, leaving 10 bases between them. CDR1 and CDR2 from the germline V gene are MNHEY and SMNVEV (reference sequence). This CDR3 region has 14 residues. The CDR3, as DNA: TGTGCCAGCAGAAGTATAGGCAGCAATCAGCCCCAGCATTTT. The encoded protein is CASRSIGSNQPQHF.

The J gene is TRBJ1-1, the V gene TRBV5-4; D gene unclear. Germline CDR1 is SGHNT and CDR2 is YYREEE (reference sequence). V lost 3 bases to trimming and J lost 3 bases, with 9 bases between them. This CDR3 region has 13 residues. CDR3 DNA: TGTGCCAGCAGCTGGGCAGAGGACACTGAAGCTTTCTTT. It specifies CASSWAEDTEAFF.

The chain couples TRBV10-3 to TRBJ1-2; a possible D gene is TRBD1 (5 bases). CDR1 is ENHRY and CDR2 is SYGVKD in the germline V gene. Trimming removed 2 bases at V and 5 bases at J, with 9 bases between. The CDR3 is made up of 13 amino acids. This CDR3 reads CAISEGARYGYTF. The CDR3 DNA reads as TGTGCCATCAGTGAGGGGGCCCGTTATGGCTACACCTTC.

The chain carries TRBV27 and TRBJ2-7; 12 bases map to TRBD2. The CDR3 extends over 16 amino acids. The germline V gene has CDR1 MNHEY and CDR2 SMNVEV (reference sequence). V lost 4 bases to trimming and J lost 3 bases; unmatched junction nucleotides: 7. DNA of the CDR3: TGTGCCAGCAGTTCCTCGACTAGCGGGAGCGTCTACGAGCAGTACTTC. Its translation: CASSSSTSGSVYEQYF.